This TCR beta chain is from a study of blood T cell repertoires in COVID-19. Study context: The United States, Italy and Spain provided the acute and convalescent COVID-19 samples. PBMCs, B-cell-depleted T cells, or T cells provided the cDNA or gDNA that made up the material.

Per the authors' pipeline: Quantification of nucleated cells was approximated via reference gene primer amplification. Assay: immunoSEQ multiplex PCR; the TCRdb copy retains only in-frame clones and omits some. From that table come the V and J calls and clone size; the DNA was used to work out D and trimming. Of approximately 390,000 clones detected, about 90% appear once; the ten largest clones hold about 6.8%. The CDR3 extends over 15 amino acids. Trimming cost V 4 bases and J 7 bases, with 17 bases left between them. CDR1 SGHTA and CDR2 FQGNSA come from the germline V gene. The source is a man younger than 35 with active or convalescent COVID-19. The chain has TRBV7-2 and TRBJ1-5, with a possible D match to TRBD1 (5 bases). The sample comprised peripheral blood. This chain's CDR3 is CASSSGTPGVQPQHF. CDR3 coding DNA: TGTGCCAGCAGCTCCGGGACCCCGGGGGTGCAGCCCCAGCATTTT.